This TCR beta chain was profiled in a study of T cells in Graves' hyperthyroidism and ophthalmopathy (dated by TCRdb to about 2019). Context from the whole study: Peripheral blood was collected at initial diagnosis, before any treatment. To identify TCR V-J signatures that set the groups apart, the researchers used a discovery cohort of about a hundred patients, made up of about 44 with Graves' ophthalmopathy and some 56 with stable Graves' hyperthyroidism. Prospective prediction of ophthalmopathy was tested in an independent validation cohort consisting of some 20 hyperthyroidism patients and approximately 16 patients who later progressed to ophthalmopathy. The 100 discovery patients were divided at random into training and test sets in a 7:3 ratio. Thyroid tissue and blood T-cell repertoires from roughly six Graves' hyperthyroidism patients were also compared in the study. Following sampling, methimazole starting at 30 mg daily was given to hyperthyroidism patients, and high-dose intravenous methylprednisolone was given to ophthalmopathy patients. The paper reports TCR Vbeta CDR3 sequencing of some 140 peripheral blood samples: fewer than 50 ophthalmopathy, under 80 hyperthyroidism and approximately 17 progressor patients. General findings and caveats noted by the study authors: Most expanded thyroid clonotypes (frequency above 0.001) were also found in blood, which suggests that blood repertoires may mirror thyroid immune responses. In validation, the model predicted progression to ophthalmopathy a median of 6.5 months before onset, with approximately 68% sensitivity and nearly 75% specificity. A 13 V-J signature model separated ophthalmopathy from stable hyperthyroidism, with roughly 88% sensitivity and roughly 84% specificity in cross-validation and 80%/75% in testing. Sample size was not statistically predetermined, and blinding of investigators to group allocation was not performed.

Amplification of TCR beta CDR3 regions was carried out from RNA transcripts. For the first round of RT-PCR on the TCR CDR3, the HTBI primer set was used together with the Qiagen OneStep RT-PCR kit. Libraries were constructed in a second round of multiplex PCR, after which size selection and purification were performed. The libraries were sequenced on an Illumina HiSeq2000 using paired-end 100 bp reads. The study's own analysis went as follows. SOAPnuke was used to process the raw data, throwing out any read that contained adapters or uncalled bases, had a mean Phred below 15, or lacked an exact constant-primer or identifier match. COPE v1.2.5 was used to merge the high-quality paired reads, and each unique nucleotide sequence was defined as a clonotype. MiTCR v1.1 was used to align the clonotypes against IMGT TRBV, TRBD and TRBJ reference segments. Analysis was restricted to V-J combinations with a frequency above 0.0001, which covered roughly 99% of repertoires. A TCS score was defined as the ratio between F50 (clonal expansion) and ExV (chaos), using BLOSUM62-based TCRdist between CDR3 peptides within each V-J. Welch's t-statistics and random forest reduced fewer than 600 V-J features to 13, which were used in a naive Bayes classifier (R e1071). TCRdb passed the public sequencing reads through fastp at Q25 and MiXCR, retaining productive beta sequences. Rows are unified per CDR3 protein, each entry keeping the most common DNA and genes. None of the V and J calls come from the authors' own analysis; TCRdb made them. The sample table holds 370,000 or so distinct CDR3 sequences, of which about 13% were seen once. Less than 25% of the sample is held by the ten biggest clonotypes.

Hyperthyroidism patients were aged 18 to 65 years and newly diagnosed, with disease duration of less than 2 months. The study excluded patients with uncontrolled infections, other autoimmune diseases, pregnancy or lactation. Diagnoses were established on the basis of clinical symptoms, serum thyroxine and TRAb, thyroid ultrasound, and orbital computed tomography. Blood from progressor patients was drawn when they were first diagnosed with hyperthyroidism, before any ophthalmopathy symptoms appeared. Ficoll-Paque density gradient centrifugation was used to isolate PBMCs from around 10 ml of fresh peripheral blood. Patients classed as progressors first received a Graves' hyperthyroidism diagnosis and then went on to develop ophthalmopathy during follow-up. Total RNA was extracted using Trizol reagent, and RNA quality was assessed on an Agilent 2100 Bioanalyzer. A word on this clonotype: What this receptor recognizes is not known. The record has no base qualities; no much larger clone is one base away.

The sequence came from a man under 40 with Graves' hyperthyroidism that later progressed to Graves' ophthalmopathy. The sequencing sample was made of blood.

The nucleotide sequence reads TGTGCCAGCAGTTACTTTCCCGGGACTAGCTCCTACGAGCAGTACTTC. Its translation is CASSYFPGTSSYEQYF. The chain is assembled from TRBV6-6 and TRBJ2-7; 8 bases in the middle match TRBD2. The cysteine opens and the phenylalanine closes a CDR3 of 16 amino acids. Just CDR3 DNA is preserved here, 48 bases in frame from base 1. The germline V gene (reference sequence) gives CDR1 as MNHNY and CDR2 as SVGAGI. The V end gives up 1 base and the J end 0 bases, leaving 5 bases in the junction not matched to a gene.